Shown below are 23 T cell receptor beta chains from a single sample sequenced in a study of T cells in narcolepsy. Method: immunoSEQ multiplex PCR; TCRdb's copy keeps in-frame clones and lacks some. The repertoire has about 35,000 clones, more than 75% of them found once; the top ten carry roughly 2.5%. Sequencing was performed on memory (CD45RA-) CD4+ T cells from blood. Receptor source: a human donor in good health.

The CDR3 nucleotides are TGCGCCAGCAGCTCGCTGGGGGGGAGAACAGATACGCAGTATTTT. This translates into CASSSLGGRTDTQYF. V gene TRBV5-1 combines with J gene TRBJ2-3; 7 bases are a match to TRBD2. With 3 bases clipped from V and 3 bases from J, the junction kept 7 bases outside the gene matches. The CDR3 is 15 amino acids. Looked up from germline, CDR1 is SGHRS and CDR2 is YFSETQ.

The chain links TRBV30 to TRBJ2-3, with 7 bases that match TRBD2. Germline V CDR1 and CDR2: GTSNPN, SVGIG (reference sequence). The V gene end was trimmed by 3 bases and the J gene end by 2 bases; junction bases not matched to a gene: 5. The CDR3 spans 14 residues. In DNA form, the CDR3 reads TGTGCCTGGAGGGAACTAGCGAACACAGATACGCAGTATTTT. Translation: CAWRELANTDTQYF.

A single count supports this clone. The chain carries TRBV19 and TRBJ1-6; no clear D. The CDR3 length is 12 residues. V lost 5 bases and J lost 8, with 7 bases in between. Germline CDR1 reads LNHDA; CDR2 reads SQIVND (reference sequence). The CDR3 loop is CASSLGHSPLHF. The CDR3 DNA is TGTGCCAGTAGTCTCGGGCATTCACCCCTCCACTTT. Together with reference TRBV19 and TRBJ1-6, the CDR3 gives the full variable domain: DGGITQSPKYLFRKEGQNVTLSCEQNLNHDAMYWYRQDPGQGLRLIYYSQIVNDFQKGDIAEGYSVSREKKESFPLTVTSAQKNPTAFYLCASSLGHSPLHFGNGTRLTVT.

This chain uses TRBV4-2 with TRBJ1-3; D gene ambiguous. The V gene's germline CDR1 is LGHNA and CDR2 YNFKEQ. CDR3 size: 16 residues. Trimming removed 0 bases at V and 2 bases at J, with 11 bases between. The CDR3 reads CASSQEGGGAGNTIYF. Written as DNA, the CDR3 is TGTGCCAGCAGCCAAGAGGGCGGCGGGGCTGGAAACACCATATATTTT.

Only a few counts were recorded for this clone. The V gene is TRBV9, the J gene TRBJ2-7; D is perhaps TRBD1 or TRBD2 (5 bases each). Trimming took 4 bases from V and 4 from J, leaving 9 bases between them. CDR1 and CDR2 (germline): SGDLS, YYNGEE. The CDR3 runs to 12 residues. The CDR3 sequence is CASSRGGYEQYF. The CDR3 DNA reads TGTGCCAGCAGCCGTGGGGGATACGAGCAGTACTTC.

This clone was recorded once. This chain's CDR3 is CASSFQTRQETQYF. The CDR3 nucleotides are TGTGCCAGCAGCTTCCAGACTAGACAAGAGACCCAGTACTTC. The chain links TRBV5-5 to TRBJ2-5; D is possibly TRBD2 (6 bases). This CDR3 region has 14 residues. Germline loops: CDR1 SGHKS, CDR2 YYEKEE (reference sequence). V lost 2 bases to trimming and J lost 2 bases, with 10 bases between them.

The CDR3 DNA is TGTGCCAGCAGCCAGGCTGTCACAGATACGCAGTATTTT. Amino acids: CASSQAVTDTQYF. This chain uses TRBV11-2 with TRBJ2-3; no reliable D call. The germline V gene encodes CDR1 SGHAT and CDR2 FQNNGV. Trimming left V 5 bases short and J 2 bases short, with 8 bases between. The CDR3 extends over 13 amino acids.

The chain carries TRBV2 and TRBJ2-5; perhaps TRBD2 as D (6 bases). V gave up 7 bases and J gave up 5 bases, with 17 bases separating them. This CDR3 contains 14 residues. In germline, CDR1 is SNHLY, CDR2 FYNNEI. CDR3 in DNA: TGTGCCAGCATCGGATTAGCGGAGGGGGAGACCCAGTACTTC. Translation: CASIGLAEGETQYF.

The rearrangement links TRBV6-5 to TRBJ1-2; D gene unclear. The CDR3 consists of 14 residues. V was pared by 1 base and J by 4 bases, with 10 bases between. Germline V gene data show CDR1 as MNHEY and CDR2 as SVGAGI. CDR3 amino acids: CASSYYGEGYGYTF. The CDR3, as DNA: TGTGCCAGCAGTTACTACGGAGAGGGCTATGGCTACACCTTC.

The chain is built from TRBV11-3 and TRBJ2-1; 9 bases map to TRBD2. This CDR3 has 17 amino acids. Germline lookup yields CDR1 SGHNT and CDR2 YENEEA. V lost 5 bases to trimming and J lost 8 bases; unmatched junction nucleotides: 16. The CDR3 sequence: CASSRSILGLAMDEQFF. The DNA of the CDR3 is TGTGCCAGCAGCCGATCGATTCTGGGACTAGCTATGGATGAGCAGTTCTTC.

This clone occurred a few times. The chain has TRBV5-5 and TRBJ2-7, with 7 positions matching TRBD1. Looked up from germline, CDR1 is SGHKS and CDR2 is YYEKEE (reference sequence). The CDR3 totals 15 residues. The V and J ends lost 0 bases and 3 bases, in that order; junction bases with no gene match: 6. Here the CDR3 reads CASSLAGQYHYEQYF. CDR3 coding DNA: TGTGCCAGCAGCTTGGCGGGACAGTATCACTACGAGCAGTACTTC.

This clone has only one observation. CDR3 nucleotides: TGTGCCAGCAGCTCCTCGATCGGGGCGAGCAATCAGCCCCAGCATTTT. Translation: CASSSSIGASNQPQHF. The chain has TRBV7-8 and TRBJ1-5, with D maybe TRBD1 (5 bases). CDR3 size: 16 residues. Per germline, CDR1 SGHVS and CDR2 FQNEAQ. The ends were cut back, 4 bases at V and 1 base at J, with 14 bases in the middle. Full variable domain (remainder filled in from reference TRBV7-8 and TRBJ1-5): GAGVSQSPRYKVAKRGQDVALRCDPISGHVSLFWYQQALGQGPEFLTYFQNEAQLDKSGLPSDRFFAERPEGSVSTLKIQRTQQEDSAVYLCASSSSIGASNQPQHFGDGTRLSIL.

The V gene is TRBV29-1, the J gene TRBJ1-1, with TRBD1 as a possible D gene (5 bases). The length of the CDR3 is 12 residues. The V and J ends lost 5 bases and 7 bases respectively, with 14 bases between them. CDR1 is SQVTM and CDR2 is ANQGSEA in the germline V gene. CDR3 amino acids: CSVSIRDGEAFF. For the CDR3, the DNA is TGCAGCGTTTCTATCCGGGACGGTGAAGCTTTCTTT.

This clone was seen just once. In nucleotides, the CDR3 is TGCGCCAGCAGCCCGGGACGGGGTTTCGACGAGCAGTACTTC. It translates to CASSPGRGFDEQYF. The chain uses TRBV5-1 and TRBJ2-7; D tentatively reads TRBD1 or TRBD2 (5 bases each). The CDR3 contains 14 residues. CDR1 SGHRS and CDR2 YFSETQ come from the germline V gene. V dropped 4 bases and J dropped 5 bases, with 16 bases sitting between them. Full variable domain (remainder filled in from reference TRBV5-1 and TRBJ2-7): KAGVTQTPRYLIKTRGQQVTLSCSPISGHRSVSWYQQTPGQGLQFLFEYFSETQRNKGNFPGRFSGRQFSNSRSEMNVSTLELGDSALYLCASSPGRGFDEQYFGPGTRLTVT.

The chain has TRBV6-6 and TRBJ2-3, with TRBD2 matching 10 bases. V trimming: 8 bases; J trimming: 5 bases; junction bases outside the gene matches: 7. Per germline, CDR1 MNHNY and CDR2 SVGAGI (reference sequence). CDR3 length: 14 residues. The CDR3 bases are TGTGCCAGCCGAGGAACTAGCGGGATAGATACGCAGTATTTT. This gives the protein CASRGTSGIDTQYF.

The chain combines TRBV19 with TRBJ2-7; 7 bases fit TRBD1. Losses at the gene ends were 6 bases for V and 2 bases for J; bases not matched to a gene: 10. Germline loops: CDR1 LNHDA, CDR2 SQIVND (reference sequence). The CDR3 sequence is 15 residues long. As DNA, the CDR3 is TGTGCCAGTAGAACTGAAGACAGGGCCGCCTACGAGCAGTACTTC. Translated, it gives CASRTEDRAAYEQYF.

The J gene is TRBJ2-1, the V gene TRBV14, with D possibly being TRBD2 (5 bases). CDR1 SGHDN and CDR2 FVKESK come from the germline V gene. The ends were cut back, 2 bases at V and 1 base at J, with 12 bases in the middle. The CDR3 is made up of 16 amino acids. Here the CDR3 DNA reads TGTGCCAGCAGCCAACTCGCGGGTCGGTCCTACAATGAGCAGTTCTTC. Amino acids: CASSQLAGRSYNEQFF.

The gene calls are TRBV12-5 and TRBJ2-3; D possibly corresponds to TRBD2 (6 bases). Germline V CDR1 and CDR2: LGHNT, FRNRAP. Between the trimmed V and J ends, which lost 2 bases and 4 bases, there was a span of 13 bases. The CDR3 spans 15 residues. This CDR3 is CASGLSKDYADTQYF. In DNA, the CDR3 is TGTGCTAGTGGTTTGTCAAAGGACTATGCAGATACGCAGTATTTT.

This clone appeared once. The V and J genes are TRBV5-1 and TRBJ1-1, with D maybe TRBD1 (5 bases). In germline, CDR1 is SGHRS, CDR2 YFSETQ. V lost 0 bases, J lost 1 base, and 13 bases lay in between. The CDR3 runs 16 residues. As DNA, the CDR3 is TGCGCCAGCAGCTTGGCCTGGGGCAGACCGAACACTGAAGCTTTCTTT. Translated: CASSLAWGRPNTEAFF.

CDR3 residues: CATSRVGQPSGQPQHF. CDR3 nucleotides: TGTGCCACCAGCAGAGTGGGACAGCCTAGCGGTCAGCCCCAGCATTTT. The chain employs TRBV15 and TRBJ1-5, with 7 bases matching TRBD1. CDR1 is LNHNV and CDR2 is YYDKDF in the germline V gene (reference sequence). The CDR3 covers 16 residues. V lost 1 base to trimming and J lost 6 bases; unmatched junction nucleotides: 9.

The rearrangement links TRBV25-1 to TRBJ2-5, with a tentative D call TRBD1 (5 bases). The ends were cut back, 5 bases at V and 0 bases at J, with 13 bases in the middle. The CDR3 has 15 amino acids. Germline V gene lookup returns CDR1 MGHDK and CDR2 SYGVNS. The CDR3 DNA is TGTGCCAGCAGTAAACTGACAGCCTACCAAGAGACCCAGTACTTC. Translation: CASSKLTAYQETQYF.

A few counts support this clone. This sequence joins TRBV7-9 and TRBJ1-4, with D tentatively TRBD1 (6 bases). V was clipped by 0 bases and J by 5 bases, with 13 bases between them. The CDR3 runs to 16 residues. In germline, CDR1 is SEHNR, CDR2 FQNEAQ (reference sequence). The CDR3 reads CASSLATGFRNEKLFF. The CDR3 DNA sequence: TGTGCCAGCAGCTTAGCAACAGGGTTCCGGAATGAAAAACTGTTTTTT.

The V gene is TRBV6-5, the J gene TRBJ2-1; possibly TRBD2 for D (6 bases). The germline V gene encodes CDR1 MNHEY and CDR2 SVGAGI. CDR3 length: 13 amino acids. V lost 7 bases and J lost 7, with 14 bases in between. CDR3 region: CASTPMGGNEQFF. Here the CDR3 DNA reads TGTGCCAGCACCCCCATGGGGGGAAATGAGCAGTTCTTC.